The clone carrying this T cell receptor beta chain was counted a few times. Its antigen remains unidentified. The junction had 5 bases not matched to a gene; V was cut back by 7 bases and J by 1 base. This CDR3 is 17 amino acids long. Germline V gene data show CDR1 as KGHDR and CDR2 as SFDVKD. TCRdb passed the 5' RACE reads through MiXCR, listing each CDR3 protein once. This repertoire shows roughly 260,000 distinct CDR3 sequences, 16% found once; its top ten account for 3.5%. The data belong to a study of T-cell memory formation after mild COVID-19. Study-wide results and limits: That cross-reactive memory joined was suggested by some responding clones appearing in pre-infection memory.

The sequenced sample was PBMCs or a T cell subset sorted from them (not recorded which). The chain uses TRBV24-1 and TRBJ2-2, with 13 bases aligning to TRBD2. This receptor was taken from a man younger than 35 who had mild COVID-19 (a few samples of this study predate the infection). Cell type and time point are not known. CDR3 in DNA: TGTGCCACCAGGAGACTAGCGGGGGGACTGAACACCGGGGAGCTGTTTTTT. It is translated as CATRRLAGGLNTGELFF.